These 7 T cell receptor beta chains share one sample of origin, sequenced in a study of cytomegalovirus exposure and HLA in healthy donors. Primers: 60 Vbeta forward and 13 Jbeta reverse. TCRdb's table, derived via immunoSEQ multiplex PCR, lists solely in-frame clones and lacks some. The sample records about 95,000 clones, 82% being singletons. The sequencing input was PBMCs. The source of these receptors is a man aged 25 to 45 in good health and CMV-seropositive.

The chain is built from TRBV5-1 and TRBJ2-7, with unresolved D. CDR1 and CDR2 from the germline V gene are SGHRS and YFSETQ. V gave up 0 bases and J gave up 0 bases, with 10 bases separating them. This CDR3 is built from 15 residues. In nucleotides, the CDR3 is TGCGCCAGCAGCTTGGCTCTCCGGTCCTCCTACGAGCAGTACTTC. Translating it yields CASSLALRSSYEQYF.

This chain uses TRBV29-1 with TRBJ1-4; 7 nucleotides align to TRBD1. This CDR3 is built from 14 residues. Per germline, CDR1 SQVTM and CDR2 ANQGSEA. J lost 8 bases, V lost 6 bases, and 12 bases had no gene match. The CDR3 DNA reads TGCAGCGTCCTAACCGGGACAGTGGAGGAAAAACTGTTTTTT. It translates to CSVLTGTVEEKLFF.

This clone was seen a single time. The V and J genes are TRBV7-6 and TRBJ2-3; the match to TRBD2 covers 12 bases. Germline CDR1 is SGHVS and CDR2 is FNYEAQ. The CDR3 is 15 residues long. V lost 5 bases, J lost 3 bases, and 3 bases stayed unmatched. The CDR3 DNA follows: TGTGCCAGCAGCCAACTAGCGGGAGGAACAGATACGCAGTATTTT. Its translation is CASSQLAGGTDTQYF.

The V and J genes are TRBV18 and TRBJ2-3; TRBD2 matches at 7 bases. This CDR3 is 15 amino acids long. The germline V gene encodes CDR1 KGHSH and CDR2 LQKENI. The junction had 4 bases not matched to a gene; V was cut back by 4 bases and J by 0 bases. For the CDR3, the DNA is TGTGCCAGCTCACTATATAGCGGGAGCACAGATACGCAGTATTTT. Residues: CASSLYSGSTDTQYF.

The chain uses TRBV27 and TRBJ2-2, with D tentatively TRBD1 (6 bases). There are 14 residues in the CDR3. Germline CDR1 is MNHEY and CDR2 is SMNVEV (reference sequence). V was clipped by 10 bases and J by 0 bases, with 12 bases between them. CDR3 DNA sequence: TGTGCCACCAAAGGACAGACGAACACCGGGGAGCTGTTTTTT. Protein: CATKGQTNTGELFF.

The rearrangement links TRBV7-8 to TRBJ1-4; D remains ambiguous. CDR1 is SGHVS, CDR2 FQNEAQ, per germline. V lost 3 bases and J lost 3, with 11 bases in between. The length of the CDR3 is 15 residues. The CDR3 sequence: CASSFRPGSNEKLFF. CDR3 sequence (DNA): TGTGCCAGCAGCTTCCGGCCAGGTTCTAATGAAAAACTGTTTTTT.

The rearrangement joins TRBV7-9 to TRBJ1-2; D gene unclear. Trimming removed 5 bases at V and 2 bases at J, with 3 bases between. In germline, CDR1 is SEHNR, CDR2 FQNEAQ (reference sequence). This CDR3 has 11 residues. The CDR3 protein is CASSLNYGYTF. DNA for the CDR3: TGTGCCAGCAGCCTAAACTATGGCTACACCTTC.